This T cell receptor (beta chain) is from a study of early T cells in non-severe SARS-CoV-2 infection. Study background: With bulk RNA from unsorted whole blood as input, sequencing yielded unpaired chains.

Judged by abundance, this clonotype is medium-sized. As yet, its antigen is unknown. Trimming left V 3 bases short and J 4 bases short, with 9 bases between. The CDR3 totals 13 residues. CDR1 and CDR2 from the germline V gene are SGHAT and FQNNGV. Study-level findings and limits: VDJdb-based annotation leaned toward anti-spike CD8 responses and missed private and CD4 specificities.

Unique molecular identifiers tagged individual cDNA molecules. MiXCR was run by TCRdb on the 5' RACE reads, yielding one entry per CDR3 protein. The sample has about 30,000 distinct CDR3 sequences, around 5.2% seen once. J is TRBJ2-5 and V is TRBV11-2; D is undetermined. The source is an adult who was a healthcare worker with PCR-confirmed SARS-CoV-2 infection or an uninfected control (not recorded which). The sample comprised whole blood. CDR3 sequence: CASSFWQTETQYF. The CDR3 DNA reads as TGTGCCAGCAGCTTTTGGCAGACAGAGACCCAGTACTTC.